The 21 T cell receptor beta chains below all came from one sample that was sequenced in a study of T cells in Graves' hyperthyroidism and ophthalmopathy. TCR beta CDR3 sequences were amplified from RNA transcripts. The HTBI set primed first-round TCR CDR3 RT-PCR. In TCRdb, the multiplex PCR reads were re-called with MiXCR into one record per CDR3 protein. The sample consists of 640,000 or so distinct CDR3 sequences, around 14% of them appearing once. The sequencing sample was made of blood. These receptors came from a woman aged 18 to 35 with Graves' ophthalmopathy.

This chain links TRBV6-5 with TRBJ2-2; tentative D call: TRBD2 (6 bases). V shed 0 bases and J shed 7 bases, with 12 bases lying between them. Germline V gene data show CDR1 as MNHEY and CDR2 as SVGAGI. This CDR3 is built from 15 residues. This CDR3 reads CASSYSLGEDGELFF. The DNA of the CDR3 is TGTGCCAGCAGTTACTCGTTGGGGGAGGACGGGGAGCTGTTTTTT.

CDR3 bases: TGTGCCAGTAGTATGAATATCGGGGATGGCTACACCTTC. Translating it yields CASSMNIGDGYTF. The chain recombines TRBV19 with TRBJ1-2; D not certain. The ends were cut back, 3 bases at V and 6 bases at J, with 11 bases in the middle. The CDR3 covers 13 residues. CDR1 is LNHDA and CDR2 is SQIVND in the germline V gene (reference sequence).

The rearrangement links TRBV11-3 to TRBJ2-7; TRBD1 agrees at 11 bases. This CDR3 contains 15 residues. Losses at the gene ends were 7 bases for V and 0 bases for J; bases not matched to a gene: 5. Germline V gene lookup returns CDR1 SGHNT and CDR2 YENEEA. In DNA form, the CDR3 reads TGTGCCAGCACCCAAGGGACAGGGGGCTCCTACGAGCAGTACTTC. Amino acids: CASTQGTGGSYEQYF. Drawing the rest from reference TRBV11-3 and TRBJ2-7, the complete variable domain is EAGVVQSPRYKIIEKKQPVAFWCNPISGHNTLYWYLQNLGQGPELLIRYENEEAVDDSQLPKDRFSAERLKGVDSTLKIQPAELGDSAVYLCASTQGTGGSYEQYFGPGTRLTVT.

The V gene is TRBV6-7, the J gene TRBJ2-5; D is possibly TRBD2 (6 bases). TRBV6-7 is classed as an ORF, of uncertain function. CDR3 length equals 15 residues. Trimming stripped 0 bases from V and 5 bases from J, with 13 bases between. CDR3 region: CASSYSTGVAETQYF. For the CDR3, the DNA is TGTGCCAGCAGTTACTCTACGGGAGTCGCGGAGACCCAGTACTTC.

The rearrangement joins TRBV4-3 to TRBJ1-4; 11 nucleotides align to TRBD1. The V segment lost 2 bases and the J segment 8 bases; nucleotides outside the gene matches: 4. Germline CDR1 reads LGHNA; CDR2 reads YSLEER. The CDR3 has 15 amino acids. The CDR3, as DNA: TGCGCCAGCAGCCAAAGGGACAGGGGGGAGGAAAAACTGTTTTTT. Its translation is CASSQRDRGEEKLFF.

The chain recombines TRBV6-9 with TRBJ2-6; no definite D call. This CDR3 is built from 16 residues. The V gene lost 3 bases and the J gene lost 1 base, with 10 bases spanning the gap. Per germline, CDR1 MNHGY and CDR2 SVAAGI. CDR3 sequence: CASSYPPGSGANVLTF. The CDR3 nucleotides are TGTGCCAGCAGTTACCCTCCGGGTTCTGGGGCCAACGTCCTGACTTTC.

This clonotype was seen repeatedly, ten times or more. This chain connects TRBV3-1 to TRBJ1-6, with 7 nucleotides matching TRBD1. The junction had 8 bases not matched to a gene; V was cut back by 4 bases and J by 5 bases. Germline loops: CDR1 LGHDT, CDR2 YNNKEL (reference sequence). The CDR3 runs 16 residues. In DNA form, the CDR3 reads TGTGCCAGCAGCCTCTCGGGACAGCAGGATAATTCACCCCTCCACTTT. Translation gives CASSLSGQQDNSPLHF.

This clonotype was detected ten times or more. The chain has TRBV28 and TRBJ2-7; D is ambiguous. Germline CDR1 MDHEN, CDR2 SYDVKM. CDR3 length: 13 amino acids. Trimming took 3 bases from V and 7 from J, leaving 13 bases between them. The CDR3 protein is CASSFDGRGEQYF. In DNA form, the CDR3 reads TGTGCCAGCAGTTTTGACGGGCGCGGAGAGCAGTACTTC.

This chain connects TRBV3-1 to TRBJ2-1; TRBD2 aligns across 11 bases. Trimming took 6 bases from V and 3 from J; bases not matched to a gene: 7. CDR1 and CDR2 from the germline V gene are LGHDT and YNNKEL (reference sequence). The CDR3 spans 16 residues. For the CDR3, the DNA is TGTGCCAGCAGTCAGGGACTAGCGGACTTCTACAATGAGCAGTTCTTC. It encodes CASSQGLADFYNEQFF.

This clonotype came up a few times. The CDR3 nucleotides are TGTGCCAGCAGTTTAGAACTAGCTAGCACCGGGGAGCTGTTTTTT. Translated, it gives CASSLELASTGELFF. The gene calls are TRBV28 and TRBJ2-2; D may be TRBD2 (6 bases). Between the trimmed V and J ends, which lost 2 bases and 4 bases, there was a span of 11 bases. CDR1 is MDHEN, CDR2 SYDVKM, per germline. The CDR3 sequence is 15 residues long.

This clonotype appeared many times. The J gene is TRBJ2-1, the V gene TRBV28; D is perhaps TRBD1 (5 bases). The CDR3 has 19 residues. The germline V and J ends were trimmed by 6 bases and 5 bases, with 29 bases remaining between them. In germline, CDR1 is MDHEN, CDR2 SYDVKM. The CDR3 loop reads CASSHQFQLQEKGHNEQFF. The CDR3 DNA reads as TGTGCCAGCAGCCACCAATTTCAGTTACAGGAGAAAGGGCACAATGAGCAGTTCTTC.

This clonotype was seen a few times. This chain joins TRBV5-6 and TRBJ2-1; 9 bases are a match to TRBD2. Germline V CDR1 and CDR2: SGHDT, YYEEEE. The CDR3 is made up of 18 amino acids. The V gene end was trimmed by 2 bases and the J gene end by 0 bases; junction bases not matched to a gene: 9. CDR3 protein: CASSLYLTSGSSYNEQFF. The CDR3 nucleotides are TGTGCCAGCAGCTTATATCTGACTAGCGGTAGCTCCTACAATGAGCAGTTCTTC.

This clonotype has a count of ten or more. This rearrangement joins TRBV11-2 to TRBJ2-5; the D is unclear. The V gene's germline CDR1 is SGHAT and CDR2 FQNNGV. The CDR3 spans 14 residues. Trimming took 1 base from V and 1 from J, leaving 7 bases between them. CDR3: CASSLGTVQETQYF. The CDR3 bases are TGTGCCAGCAGCTTAGGGACGGTCCAAGAGACCCAGTACTTC. Full variable domain (rest looked up from reference TRBV11-2 and TRBJ2-5): EAGVAQSPRYKIIEKRQSVAFWCNPISGHATLYWYQQILGQGPKLLIQFQNNGVVDDSQLPKDRFSAERLKGVDSTLKIQPAKLEDSAVYLCASSLGTVQETQYFGPGTRLLVL.

This clonotype was picked up a small number of times. V and J are TRBV7-9 and TRBJ2-7; D unclear. V lost 5 bases and J lost 2, with 7 bases in between. The CDR3 totals 12 residues. Germline V CDR1 and CDR2: SEHNR, FQNEAQ (reference sequence). CDR3 in amino acids: CASSPATYEQYF. The DNA for the CDR3 is TGTGCCAGCAGCCCAGCGACCTACGAGCAGTACTTC.

The J gene is TRBJ2-6, the V gene TRBV6-5; D call uncertain. This CDR3 contains 16 residues. Trimming cost V 0 bases and J 0 bases, with 6 bases left between them. Germline CDR1 is MNHEY and CDR2 is SVGAGI. The CDR3 coding sequence is TGTGCCAGCAGTTACTCACCGAGCTCTGGGGCCAACGTCCTGACTTTC. This sequence encodes CASSYSPSSGANVLTF.

This clonotype was recorded many times. The chain has TRBV12-3 or TRBV12-4 and TRBJ2-3, with D possibly being TRBD1 (5 bases). Trimming removed 7 bases from V and 4 bases from J, with 6 bases in between. CDR3 size: 11 residues. The CDR3 region is CASTRADTQYF. DNA for the CDR3: TGTGCCAGCACCAGGGCAGATACGCAGTATTTT.

The chain joins TRBV9 to TRBJ2-5, with 9 nucleotides matching TRBD1. The CDR3 has 14 residues. The V gene's germline CDR1 is SGDLS and CDR2 YYNGEE. V lost 3 bases to trimming and J lost 5 bases; unmatched junction nucleotides: 5. The CDR3 DNA is TGTGCCAGCAGCGATACAGGGGGCCGGGAGACCCAGTACTTC. This codes for CASSDTGGRETQYF.

This chain joins TRBV5-1 and TRBJ2-5; 8 nucleotides align to TRBD2. Germline V CDR1 and CDR2: SGHRS, YFSETQ. The J segment lost 4 bases and the V segment lost 5 bases, leaving 13 bases of the junction unmatched. The CDR3 length is 16 residues. The CDR3 here is CASRWISGTEGETQYF. CDR3 DNA: TGCGCCAGCAGGTGGATTAGCGGGACCGAGGGAGAGACCCAGTACTTC.

This clonotype was seen at least ten times. The gene calls are TRBV9 and TRBJ1-3; 7 bases line up with TRBD1. The CDR3 runs 16 residues. Germline lookup yields CDR1 SGDLS and CDR2 YYNGEE. Trimming removed 4 bases from V and 0 bases from J; junction bases left unmatched: 7. The CDR3 protein is CASSRQQGYSGNTIYF. CDR3 nucleotide sequence: TGTGCCAGCAGCCGCCAACAGGGGTACTCTGGAAACACCATATATTTT.

In this sample, this clonotype turned up many times. The chain employs TRBV20-1 and TRBJ2-1; no clear D gene. The CDR3 has 16 residues. V lost 1 base, J lost 0 bases, and 13 bases lay in between. Germline CDR1 and CDR2: DFQATT and SNEGSKA (reference sequence). The CDR3 sequence is CSARVPNTASYNEQFF. The CDR3 DNA sequence: TGCAGTGCTAGAGTCCCCAACACCGCCTCCTACAATGAGCAGTTCTTC.

The rearrangement uses TRBV6-2 or TRBV6-3 and TRBJ2-7, with TRBD1 matching over 11 bases. The length of the CDR3 is 15 residues. Trimming took 2 bases from V and 4 from J; bases not matched to a gene: 4. CDR1 is MNHEY and CDR2 is SVGEGT in the germline V gene. The CDR3 region is CASSYEGTGGYEQYF. The CDR3 nucleotides are TGTGCCAGCAGTTACGAAGGGACAGGGGGTTACGAGCAGTACTTC.